This T cell receptor (beta chain) is drawn from a study of blood T cell repertoires in COVID-19. In its sample, this clone was seen once. The CDR3 runs to 13 residues. Germline V gene sequence: CDR1 LNHDA, CDR2 SQIVND (reference sequence). Trimming cost V 3 bases and J 3 bases, with 9 bases left between them. Assay: immunoSEQ multiplex PCR; the TCRdb copy retains only in-frame clones and omits some. The sample contains approximately 160,000 clones, more than 70% of which appear only once. The rearrangement links TRBV19 to TRBJ2-7; D might be TRBD1 (5 bases). The receptor was derived from a middle-aged man who had recovered from COVID-19. Sequenced material: PBMCs or T cells enriched from blood (not recorded which). For the CDR3, the DNA is TGTGCCAGTAGTATTAACAGGAACTACGAGCAGTACTTC. Its translation: CASSINRNYEQYF.